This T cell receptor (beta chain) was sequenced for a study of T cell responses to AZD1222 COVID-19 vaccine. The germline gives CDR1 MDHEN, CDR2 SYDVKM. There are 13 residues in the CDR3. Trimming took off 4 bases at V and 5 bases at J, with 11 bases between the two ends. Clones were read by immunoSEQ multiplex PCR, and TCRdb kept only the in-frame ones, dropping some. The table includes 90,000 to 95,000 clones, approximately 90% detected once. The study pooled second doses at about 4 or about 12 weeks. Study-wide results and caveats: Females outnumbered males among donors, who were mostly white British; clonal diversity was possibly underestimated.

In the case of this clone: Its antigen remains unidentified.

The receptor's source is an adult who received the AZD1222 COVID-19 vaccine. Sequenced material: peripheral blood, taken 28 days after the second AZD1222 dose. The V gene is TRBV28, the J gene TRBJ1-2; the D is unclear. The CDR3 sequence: CASSSTADYGYTF. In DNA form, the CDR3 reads TGTGCCAGCAGTTCAACAGCTGATTATGGCTACACCTTC.